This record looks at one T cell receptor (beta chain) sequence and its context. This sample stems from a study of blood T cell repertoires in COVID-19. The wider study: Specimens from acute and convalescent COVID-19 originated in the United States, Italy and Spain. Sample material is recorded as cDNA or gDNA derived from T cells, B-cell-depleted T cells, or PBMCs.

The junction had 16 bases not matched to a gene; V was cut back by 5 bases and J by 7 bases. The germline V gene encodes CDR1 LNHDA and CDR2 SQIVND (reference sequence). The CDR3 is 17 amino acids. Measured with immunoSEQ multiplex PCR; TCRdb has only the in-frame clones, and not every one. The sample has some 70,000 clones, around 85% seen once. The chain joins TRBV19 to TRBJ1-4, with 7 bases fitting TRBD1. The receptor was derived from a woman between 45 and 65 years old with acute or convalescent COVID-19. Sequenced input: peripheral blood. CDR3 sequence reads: CASSPRGPSLRSEKLFF. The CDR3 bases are TGTGCCAGTAGTCCAAGGGGGCCTTCCCTGAGGAGTGAAAAACTGTTTTTT.